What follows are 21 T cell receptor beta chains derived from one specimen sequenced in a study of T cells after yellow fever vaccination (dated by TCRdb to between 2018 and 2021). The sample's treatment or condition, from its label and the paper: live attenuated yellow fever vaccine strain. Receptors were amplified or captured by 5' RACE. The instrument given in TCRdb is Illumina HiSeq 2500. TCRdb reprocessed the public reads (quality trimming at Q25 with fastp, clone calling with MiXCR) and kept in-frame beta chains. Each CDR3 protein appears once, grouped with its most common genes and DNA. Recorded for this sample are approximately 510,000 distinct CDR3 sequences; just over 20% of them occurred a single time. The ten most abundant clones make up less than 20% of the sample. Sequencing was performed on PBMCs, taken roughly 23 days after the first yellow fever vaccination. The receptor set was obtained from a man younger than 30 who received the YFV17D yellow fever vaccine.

The CDR3 nucleotides are TGCGCCAGCAGCTCCAGGACCGACTCAGATACGCAGTATTTT. This codes for CASSSRTDSDTQYF. This chain links TRBV5-1 with TRBJ2-3, with unresolved D. This CDR3 comprises 14 residues. Trimming took 3 bases from V and 4 from J, leaving 12 bases between them. Germline V gene sequence: CDR1 SGHRS, CDR2 YFSETQ.

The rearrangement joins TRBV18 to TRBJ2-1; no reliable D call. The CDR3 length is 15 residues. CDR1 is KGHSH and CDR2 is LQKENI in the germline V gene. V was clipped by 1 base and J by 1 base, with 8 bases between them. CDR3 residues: CASSPLEISYNEQFF. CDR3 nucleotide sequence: TGTGCCAGCTCACCACTAGAGATATCCTACAATGAGCAGTTCTTC.

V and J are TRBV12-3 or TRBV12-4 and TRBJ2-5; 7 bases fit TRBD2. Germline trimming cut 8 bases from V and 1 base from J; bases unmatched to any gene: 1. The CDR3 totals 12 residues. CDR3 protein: CASGGVQETQYF. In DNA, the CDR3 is TGTGCCAGCGGGGGGGTCCAAGAGACCCAGTACTTC.

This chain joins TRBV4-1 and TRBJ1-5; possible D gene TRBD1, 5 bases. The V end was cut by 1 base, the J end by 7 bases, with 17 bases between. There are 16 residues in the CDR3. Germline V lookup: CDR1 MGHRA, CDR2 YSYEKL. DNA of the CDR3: TGCGCCAGCAGCCAAGTAGGTTTGCAGGGTCGACAGCCCCAGCATTTT. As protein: CASSQVGLQGRQPQHF.

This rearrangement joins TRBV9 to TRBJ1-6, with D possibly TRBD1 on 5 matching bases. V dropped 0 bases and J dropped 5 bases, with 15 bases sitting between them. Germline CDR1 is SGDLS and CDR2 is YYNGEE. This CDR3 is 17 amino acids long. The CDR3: CASSVDGRAWDNSPLHF. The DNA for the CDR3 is TGTGCCAGCAGCGTAGATGGCAGGGCGTGGGATAATTCACCCCTCCACTTT.

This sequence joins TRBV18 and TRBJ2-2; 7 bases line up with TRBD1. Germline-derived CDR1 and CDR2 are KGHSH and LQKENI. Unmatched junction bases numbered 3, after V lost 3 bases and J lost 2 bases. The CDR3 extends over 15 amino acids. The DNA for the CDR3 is TGTGCCAGCTCACCCCGAGGGGGCAACACCGGGGAGCTGTTTTTT. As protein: CASSPRGGNTGELFF.

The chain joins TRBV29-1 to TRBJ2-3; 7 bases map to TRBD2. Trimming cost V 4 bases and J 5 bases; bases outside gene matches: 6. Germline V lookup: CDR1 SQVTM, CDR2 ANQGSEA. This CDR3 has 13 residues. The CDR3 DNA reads TGCAGCGTTGGGGGAGGGACGGGAGATACGCAGTATTTT. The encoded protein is CSVGGGTGDTQYF.

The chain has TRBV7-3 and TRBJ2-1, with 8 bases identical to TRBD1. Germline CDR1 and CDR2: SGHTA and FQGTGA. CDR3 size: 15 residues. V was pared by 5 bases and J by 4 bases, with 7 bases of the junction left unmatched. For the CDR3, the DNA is TGTGCCAGCAGCCCACAGGGGGTAACTTACAATGAGCAGTTCTTC. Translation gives CASSPQGVTYNEQFF.

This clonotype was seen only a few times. The CDR3 protein is CSATQGALGRGVNIQYF. CDR3 bases: TGCAGTGCTACACAGGGGGCGCTTGGTAGGGGTGTAAACATTCAGTACTTC. The chain recombines TRBV20-1 with TRBJ2-4, with 9 bases fitting TRBD1. This CDR3 region has 17 residues. The V and J ends lost 4 bases and 6 bases, in that order; junction bases with no gene match: 16. Germline V lookup: CDR1 DFQATT, CDR2 SNEGSKA (reference sequence).

The CDR3 coding sequence is TGCGCCAGCAGCTGGACGCATTTCGAGGGGGACTATGGCTACACCTTC. Protein: CASSWTHFEGDYGYTF. The J gene is TRBJ1-2, the V gene TRBV5-1; the D gene is possibly TRBD1 (6 bases). The CDR3 length is 16 residues. Trimming took off 3 bases at V and 3 bases at J, with 18 bases between the two ends. CDR1 SGHRS and CDR2 YFSETQ come from the germline V gene.

In DNA, the CDR3 is TGTGCCAGCAGACACGCCGGACAGGGAGTCCATGAGCAGTTCTTC. This encodes CASRHAGQGVHEQFF. J is TRBJ2-1 and V is TRBV6-2 or TRBV6-3, with 8 bases lining up with TRBD1. The CDR3 contains 15 residues. The J segment lost 8 bases and the V segment lost 6 bases, leaving 12 bases of the junction unmatched. Germline CDR1 MNHEY, CDR2 SVGEGT.

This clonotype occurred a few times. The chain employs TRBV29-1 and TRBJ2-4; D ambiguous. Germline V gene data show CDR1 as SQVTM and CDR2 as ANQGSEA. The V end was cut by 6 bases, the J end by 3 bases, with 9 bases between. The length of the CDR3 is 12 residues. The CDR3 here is CSVSLGKNIQYF. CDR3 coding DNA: TGCAGCGTATCTCTTGGCAAAAACATTCAGTACTTC.

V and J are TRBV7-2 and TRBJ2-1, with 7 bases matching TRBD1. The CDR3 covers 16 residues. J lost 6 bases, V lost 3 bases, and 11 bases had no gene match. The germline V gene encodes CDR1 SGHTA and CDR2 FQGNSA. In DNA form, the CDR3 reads TGTGCCAGCAGCTTCTACAGGGGTTCCGCTTTCAATGAGCAGTTCTTC. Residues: CASSFYRGSAFNEQFF.

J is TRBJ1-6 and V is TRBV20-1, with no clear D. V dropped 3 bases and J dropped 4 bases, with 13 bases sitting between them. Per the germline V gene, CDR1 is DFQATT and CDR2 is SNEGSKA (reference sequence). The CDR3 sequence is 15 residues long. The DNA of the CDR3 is TGCAGTGCTAGGTCCCGCCAGAATTATAATTCACCCCTCCACTTT. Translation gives CSARSRQNYNSPLHF.

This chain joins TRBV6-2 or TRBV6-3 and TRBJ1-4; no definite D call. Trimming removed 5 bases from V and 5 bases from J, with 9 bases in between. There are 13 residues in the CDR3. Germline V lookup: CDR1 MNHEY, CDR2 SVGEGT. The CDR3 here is CASSEGGNEKLFF. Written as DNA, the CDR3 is TGTGCCAGCAGTGAGGGCGGAAATGAAAAACTGTTTTTT.

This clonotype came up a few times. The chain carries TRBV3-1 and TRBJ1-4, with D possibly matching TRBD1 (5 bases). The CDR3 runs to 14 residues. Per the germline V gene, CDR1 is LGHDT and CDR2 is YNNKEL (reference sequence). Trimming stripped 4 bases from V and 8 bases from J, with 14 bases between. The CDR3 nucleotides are TGTGCCAGCAGCCGTTCCCCCAGGGAAGAAAAACTGTTTTTT. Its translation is CASSRSPREEKLFF.

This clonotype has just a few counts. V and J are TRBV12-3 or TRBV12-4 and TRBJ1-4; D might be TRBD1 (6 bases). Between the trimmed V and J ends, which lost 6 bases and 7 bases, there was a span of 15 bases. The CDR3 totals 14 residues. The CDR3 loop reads CASRVWGGGEKLFF. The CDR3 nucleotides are TGTGCCAGCAGGGTCTGGGGGGGCGGTGAAAAACTGTTTTTT.

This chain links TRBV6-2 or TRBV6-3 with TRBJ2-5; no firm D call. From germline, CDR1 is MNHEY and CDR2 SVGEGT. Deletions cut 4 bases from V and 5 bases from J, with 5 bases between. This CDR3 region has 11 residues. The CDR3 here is CASSSFETQYF. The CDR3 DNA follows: TGTGCCAGCAGTTCCTTCGAGACCCAGTACTTC.

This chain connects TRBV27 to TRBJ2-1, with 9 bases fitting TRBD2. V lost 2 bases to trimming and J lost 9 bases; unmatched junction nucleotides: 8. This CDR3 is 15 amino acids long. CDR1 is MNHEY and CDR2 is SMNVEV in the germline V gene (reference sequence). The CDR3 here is CASSLAGGHSSEQFF. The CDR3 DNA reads TGTGCCAGCAGTTTAGCGGGGGGGCATTCTAGTGAGCAGTTCTTC.

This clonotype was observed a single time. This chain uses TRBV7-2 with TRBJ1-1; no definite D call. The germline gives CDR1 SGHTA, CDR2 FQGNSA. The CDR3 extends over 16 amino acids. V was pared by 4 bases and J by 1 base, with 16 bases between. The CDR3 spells CASSYLRTRANTEAFF. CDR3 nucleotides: TGTGCCAGCAGCTATTTAAGAACCAGAGCGAACACTGAAGCTTTCTTT.

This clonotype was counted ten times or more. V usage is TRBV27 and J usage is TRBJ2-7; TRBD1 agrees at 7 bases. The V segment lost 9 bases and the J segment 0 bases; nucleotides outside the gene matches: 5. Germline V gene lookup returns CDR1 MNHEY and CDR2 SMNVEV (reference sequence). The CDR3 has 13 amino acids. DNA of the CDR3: TGTGCCAGTTGGACAGGTAGCTCCTACGAGCAGTACTTC. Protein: CASWTGSSYEQYF.